The following is a TCR beta chain sequence with its context. The antigen is unknown. A read error may account for a junction end that differs from germline. The entry originates in a study of response to subunit inactivated influenza vaccine. General study findings and limits: Every seasonal influenza vaccination brings in few new T cells, the authors suggested.

Germline CDR1 SGHKS, CDR2 YYEKEE (reference sequence). The CDR3 has 12 amino acids. One entry per CDR3 protein, called by TCRdb with MiXCR from the RT-PCR reads. The data contain around 540,000 distinct CDR3 sequences, about an eighth of them singletons. Sequences were derived from PBMCs from blood, sampled on the day of vaccination. This sequence was found in a man in his forties or fifties who received an inactivated influenza vaccine. The genes are TRBV5-5 and TRBJ2-7; no clear D gene. CDR3 nucleotides: TGTTCCAGCAGCTCAATATCTTACGAGCAGTACTTC. Amino acids: CSSSSISYEQYF.